The 16 T cell receptor beta chains presented below share a single source sample, sequenced in a study of human T cells and chemical hapten exposure. Each CDR3 protein is one row after TCRdb ran MiXCR on the RACE reads. The table lists approximately 400,000 distinct CDR3 sequences, 4% to 5.5% of them singletons, with about 2.2% in the top ten. Sample time point: patch test 1, 2 weeks after DPC sensitization. The treatment here: therapeutic diphenylcyclopropenone sensitization with weekly scalp DPC. The specimen comprised whole blood, sampled in connection with sensitization to the hapten diphenylcyclopropenone (DPC). The source is a woman in her forties or fifties with alopecia areata. Some clones in this sample may be carry-over from other donors' samples.

The chain has TRBV6-2 or TRBV6-3 and TRBJ2-7; TRBD1 might be the D (6 bases). Trimming stripped 4 bases from V and 5 bases from J, with 12 bases between. The CDR3 consists of 13 residues. Germline loops: CDR1 MNHEY, CDR2 SVGEGT. The DNA of the CDR3 is TGTGCCAGCAGTTCCGACAGGTCCGACGAGCAGTACTTC. It encodes CASSSDRSDEQYF.

The sample holds a few counts of this clonotype. The gene calls are TRBV20-1 and TRBJ2-7; D unresolved. Germline V gene data show CDR1 as DFQATT and CDR2 as SNEGSKA (reference sequence). V lost 1 base to trimming and J lost 6 bases, with 13 bases between them. The CDR3 runs to 13 residues. The chain's CDR3 is CSARGDLYGEQYF. CDR3 coding DNA: TGCAGTGCTAGAGGAGACTTGTACGGCGAGCAGTACTTC.

This clonotype occurred many times. The chain employs TRBV29-1 and TRBJ1-1; maybe TRBD1 (6 bases). This CDR3 has 12 amino acids. Trimming removed 3 bases from V and 4 bases from J, with 9 bases in between. Per germline, CDR1 SQVTM and CDR2 ANQGSEA. The CDR3 loop reads CSVDRGVTEAFF. The CDR3 region has the DNA TGCAGCGTTGACAGGGGCGTCACTGAAGCTTTCTTT.

This clonotype occurred a few times. CDR3 bases: TGTGCCAGCGGGGGGCCCCCAGGGGGCAACACAGATACGCAGTATTTT. Residues: CASGGPPGGNTDTQYF. The rearrangement uses TRBV7-9 and TRBJ2-3; 8 bases align to TRBD1. From germline, CDR1 is SEHNR and CDR2 FQNEAQ (reference sequence). The CDR3 has 16 amino acids. Unmatched junction bases numbered 12, after V lost 8 bases and J lost 2 bases.

This clonotype was seen ten or more times. The chain has TRBV25-1 and TRBJ2-2; tentative D call: TRBD2 (6 bases). In germline, CDR1 is MGHDK, CDR2 SYGVNS. The CDR3 runs to 15 residues. The V gene lost 4 bases and the J gene lost 0 bases, with 9 bases spanning the gap. For the CDR3, the DNA is TGTGCCAGCAGTGTTAGCGGACCGAACACCGGGGAGCTGTTTTTT. This sequence encodes CASSVSGPNTGELFF.

This clonotype occurred a few times. The rearrangement links TRBV6-5 to TRBJ1-4; unclear D gene. The germline V gene encodes CDR1 MNHEY and CDR2 SVGAGI. The CDR3 totals 14 residues. V was cut by 5 bases and J by 7 bases, with 14 bases left in between. The CDR3: CASSSHSEGEKLFF. DNA for the CDR3: TGTGCCAGCAGTAGTCACTCGGAGGGTGAAAAACTGTTTTTT.

V and J are TRBV9 and TRBJ1-1; D gene unclear. The CDR3 consists of 13 residues. V was pared by 5 bases and J by 1 base, with 9 bases between. Germline V gene data show CDR1 as SGDLS and CDR2 as YYNGEE. CDR3 protein: CASSTTPNTEAFF. DNA for the CDR3: TGTGCCAGCAGTACAACACCGAACACTGAAGCTTTCTTT. The entire variable domain, with the rest obtained from reference TRBV9 and TRBJ1-1, is as follows: DSGVTQTPKHLITATGQRVTLRCSPRSGDLSVYWYQQSLDQGLQFLIQYYNGEERAKGNILERFSAQQFPDLHSELNLSSLELGDSALYFCASSTTPNTEAFFGQGTRLTVV.

There are many counts of this clonotype. V usage is TRBV20-1 and J usage is TRBJ2-1; 14 bases agree with TRBD2. CDR3 length: 17 amino acids. V lost 3 bases, J lost 7 bases, and 11 bases stayed unmatched. Germline loops: CDR1 DFQATT, CDR2 SNEGSKA (reference sequence). The CDR3 coding sequence is TGCAGTGCTAGGGAGACTAGCGGGAGGGCTTGGCGGAATGAGCAGTTCTTC. This codes for CSARETSGRAWRNEQFF.

Many counts were recorded for this clonotype. This sequence joins TRBV7-9 and TRBJ1-5, with TRBD1 matching 8 bases. V shed 4 bases and J 4 bases; nucleotides not matched to a gene: 3. Germline CDR1 SEHNR, CDR2 FQNEAQ (reference sequence). The CDR3 totals 14 residues. The DNA for the CDR3 is TGTGCCAGCAGCTCCCAGGGGGCTAATCAGCCCCAGCATTTT. Protein product: CASSSQGANQPQHF.

V and J are TRBV14 and TRBJ1-5; D gene uncertain. The germline V and J ends were trimmed by 1 base and 4 bases, with 14 bases remaining between them. This CDR3 spans 16 amino acids. The germline V gene has CDR1 SGHDN and CDR2 FVKESK. CDR3 in DNA: TGTGCCAGCAGCCAAGTAGGCCCCGCCTTGAATCAGCCCCAGCATTTT. It yields the protein CASSQVGPALNQPQHF.

This clonotype was found a few times. The chain has TRBV20-1 and TRBJ2-1; D is perhaps TRBD1 (5 bases). Germline lookup yields CDR1 DFQATT and CDR2 SNEGSKA (reference sequence). Trimming left V 0 bases short and J 1 base short, with 7 bases between. This CDR3 has 14 amino acids. CDR3 protein: CSARDRESYNEQFF. DNA for the CDR3: TGCAGTGCTAGAGACAGGGAATCCTACAATGAGCAGTTCTTC.

This clonotype was recorded a few times. CDR3 region: CASSALAGGITDTQYF. The CDR3 DNA sequence: TGTGCCAGCAGTGCTCTAGCGGGAGGGATCACAGATACGCAGTATTTT. The chain combines TRBV6-4 with TRBJ2-3; TRBD2 aligns across 12 bases. The trim removed 4 bases at V and 2 bases at J, leaving 4 bases unmatched. This CDR3 region has 16 residues. CDR1 is MRHNA and CDR2 is SNTAGT in the germline V gene.

Many counts were recorded for this clonotype. The rearrangement links TRBV5-4 to TRBJ2-3, with D uncertain. CDR1 is SGHNT, CDR2 YYREEE, per germline (reference sequence). V lost 4 bases and J lost 5, with 11 bases in between. The CDR3 covers 13 residues. The CDR3 spells CASSPNVGDTQYF. As DNA, the CDR3 is TGTGCCAGCAGCCCGAACGTCGGAGATACGCAGTATTTT. The whole variable domain, remainder taken from reference TRBV5-4 and TRBJ2-3, is ETGVTQSPTHLIKTRGQQVTLRCSSQSGHNTVSWYQQALGQGPQFIFQYYREEENGRGNFPPRFSGLQFPNYSSELNVNALELDDSALYLCASSPNVGDTQYFGPGTRLTVL.

This clonotype was seen repeatedly, ten times or more. The chain joins TRBV28 to TRBJ2-6; D is ambiguous. From germline, CDR1 is MDHEN and CDR2 SYDVKM. The ends were cut back, 2 bases at V and 3 bases at J, with 5 bases in the middle. The CDR3 has 14 amino acids. The CDR3 sequence: CASSLQVGANVLTF. CDR3 coding DNA: TGTGCCAGCAGTTTACAGGTTGGGGCCAACGTCCTGACTTTC.

This clonotype was picked up many times. This chain links TRBV12-3 or TRBV12-4 with TRBJ1-5; D is possibly TRBD1 (5 bases). There are 13 residues in the CDR3. With 8 bases removed from V and 3 bases from J, the gap between germline ends came to 11 bases. This CDR3 reads CASSGQHNQPQHF. The CDR3, as DNA: TGTGCCAGCTCAGGGCAACACAATCAGCCCCAGCATTTT.

Ten or more counts support this clonotype. This chain joins TRBV13 and TRBJ2-4, with D possibly TRBD2 on 5 matching bases. Germline V gene sequence: CDR1 PRHDT, CDR2 FYEKMQ (reference sequence). V lost 5 bases, J lost 0 bases, and 20 bases lay in between. The CDR3 is 18 amino acids. The CDR3 bases are TGTGCCAGCAGCGCGGGCGCGGAAGGAGAGCTAGCCAAAAACATTCAGTACTTC. It codes for CASSAGAEGELAKNIQYF. Drawing the rest from reference TRBV13 and TRBJ2-4, the complete variable domain is AAGVIQSPRHLIKEKRETATLKCYPIPRHDTVYWYQQGPGQDPQFLISFYEKMQSDKGSIPDRFSAQQFSDYHSELNMSSLELGDSALYFCASSAGAEGELAKNIQYFGAGTRLSVL.